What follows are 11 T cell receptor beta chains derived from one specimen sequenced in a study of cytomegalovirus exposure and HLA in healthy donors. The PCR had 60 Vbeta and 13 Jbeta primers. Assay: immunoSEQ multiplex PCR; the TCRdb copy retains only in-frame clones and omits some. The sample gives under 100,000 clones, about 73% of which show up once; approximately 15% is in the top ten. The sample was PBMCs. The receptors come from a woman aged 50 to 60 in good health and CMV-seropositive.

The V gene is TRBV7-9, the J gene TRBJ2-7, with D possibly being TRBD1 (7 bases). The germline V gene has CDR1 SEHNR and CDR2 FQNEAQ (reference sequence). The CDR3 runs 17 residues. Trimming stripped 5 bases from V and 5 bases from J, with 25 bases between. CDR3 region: CASSPGGMRGVLDEQYF. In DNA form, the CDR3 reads TGTGCCAGCAGCCCAGGGGGGATGAGGGGTGTTCTTGACGAGCAGTACTTC.

Here the CDR3 reads CASSSRGATIIGNEQFF. The CDR3 coding sequence is TGTGCCAGCAGCTCTCGCGGGGCTACCATAATTGGCAATGAGCAGTTCTTC. The chain joins TRBV9 to TRBJ2-1, with a tentative D call TRBD2 (6 bases). The CDR3 has 17 residues. V gave up 4 bases and J gave up 6 bases, with 23 bases separating them. The germline CDR1 and CDR2 sequences are SGDLS and YYNGEE.

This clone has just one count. As DNA, the CDR3 is TGTGCCAGCAGCATCGACGGAGTCGGCGAGCAGTACTTC. It is translated as CASSIDGVGEQYF. This chain uses TRBV6-6 with TRBJ2-7, with unresolved D. CDR3 size: 13 residues. The V and J ends lost 6 bases and 6 bases respectively, with 15 bases between them. Germline values: CDR1 MNHNY, CDR2 SVGAGI (reference sequence).

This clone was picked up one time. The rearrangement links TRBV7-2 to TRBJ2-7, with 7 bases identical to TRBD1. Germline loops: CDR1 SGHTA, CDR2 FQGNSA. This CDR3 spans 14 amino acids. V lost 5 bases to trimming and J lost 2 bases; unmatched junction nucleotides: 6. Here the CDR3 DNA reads TGTGCCAGCAGCGCGACAGGGCGGCCCTACGAGCAGTACTTC. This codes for CASSATGRPYEQYF.

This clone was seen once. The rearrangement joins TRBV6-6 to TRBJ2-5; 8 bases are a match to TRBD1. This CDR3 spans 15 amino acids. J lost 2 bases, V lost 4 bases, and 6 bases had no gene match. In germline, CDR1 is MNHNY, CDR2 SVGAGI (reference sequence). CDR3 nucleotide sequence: TGTGCCAGCAGTTCGAAAAACAGGGGGCAAGAGACCCAGTACTTC. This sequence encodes CASSSKNRGQETQYF.

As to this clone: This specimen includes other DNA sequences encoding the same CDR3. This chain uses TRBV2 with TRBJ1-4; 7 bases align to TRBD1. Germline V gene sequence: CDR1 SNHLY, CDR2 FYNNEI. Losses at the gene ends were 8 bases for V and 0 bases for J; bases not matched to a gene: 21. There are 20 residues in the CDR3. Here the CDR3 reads CASGKQQGTLQDATNEKLFF. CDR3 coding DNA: TGTGCCAGCGGAAAACAACAGGGGACCCTGCAAGACGCAACTAATGAAAAACTGTTTTTT.

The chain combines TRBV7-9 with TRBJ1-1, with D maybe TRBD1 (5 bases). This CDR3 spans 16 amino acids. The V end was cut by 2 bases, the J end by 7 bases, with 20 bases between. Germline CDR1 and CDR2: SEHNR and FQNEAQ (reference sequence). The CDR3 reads CASSLKRGDPPVEAFF. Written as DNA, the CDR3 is TGTGCCAGCAGCTTAAAGCGCGGGGACCCGCCCGTTGAAGCTTTCTTT.

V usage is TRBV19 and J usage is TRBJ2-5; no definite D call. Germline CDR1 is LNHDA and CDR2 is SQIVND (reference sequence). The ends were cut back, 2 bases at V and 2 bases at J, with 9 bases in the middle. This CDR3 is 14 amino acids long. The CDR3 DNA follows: TGTGCCAGTAGTATAAACCTTGCGCAAGAGACCCAGTACTTC. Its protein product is CASSINLAQETQYF.

CDR3 sequence reads: CASSSDTSGTHNEQFF. The CDR3 nucleotides are TGTGCCAGCAGCTCAGACACTAGCGGGACCCACAATGAGCAGTTCTTC. The rearrangement links TRBV9 to TRBJ2-1; 10 bases match TRBD2. This CDR3 is 16 amino acids long. The germline V gene encodes CDR1 SGDLS and CDR2 YYNGEE. V lost 4 bases, J lost 5 bases, and 9 bases stayed unmatched.

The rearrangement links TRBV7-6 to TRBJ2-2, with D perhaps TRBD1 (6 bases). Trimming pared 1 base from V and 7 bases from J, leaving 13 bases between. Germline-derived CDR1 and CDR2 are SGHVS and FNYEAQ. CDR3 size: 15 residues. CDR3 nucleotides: TGTGCCAGCAGCTTAGGTTGGGGGCAAGGCGGGGAGCTGTTTTTT. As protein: CASSLGWGQGGELFF.

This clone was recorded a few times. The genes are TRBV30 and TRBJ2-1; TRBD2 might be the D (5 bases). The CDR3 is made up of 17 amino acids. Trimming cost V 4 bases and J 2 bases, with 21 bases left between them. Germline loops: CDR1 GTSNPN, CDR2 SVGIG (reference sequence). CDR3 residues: CAWTSAREGRAYNEQFF. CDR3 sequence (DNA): TGTGCCTGGACAAGTGCGCGCGAGGGAAGGGCCTACAATGAGCAGTTCTTC.